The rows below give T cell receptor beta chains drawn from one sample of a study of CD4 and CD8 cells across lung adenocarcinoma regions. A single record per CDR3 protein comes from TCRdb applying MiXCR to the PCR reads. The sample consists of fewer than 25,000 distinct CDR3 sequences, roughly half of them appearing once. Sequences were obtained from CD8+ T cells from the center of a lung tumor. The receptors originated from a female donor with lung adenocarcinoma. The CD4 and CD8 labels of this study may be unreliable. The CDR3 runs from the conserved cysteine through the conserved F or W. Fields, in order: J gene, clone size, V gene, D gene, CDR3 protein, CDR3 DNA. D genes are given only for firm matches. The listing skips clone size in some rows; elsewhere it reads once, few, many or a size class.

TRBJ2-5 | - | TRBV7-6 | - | CASSNVGDVRETQYF | TGTGCCAGCAGCAATGTCGGGGATGTACGGGAGACCCAGTACTTC
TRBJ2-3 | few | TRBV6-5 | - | CASSYRNTDTQYF | TGTGCCAGCAGTTACAGGAACACAGATACGCAGTATTTT
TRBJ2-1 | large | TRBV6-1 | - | CASSKKMNNEQFF | TGTGCCAGCAGTAAAAAGATGAACAATGAGCAGTTCTTC
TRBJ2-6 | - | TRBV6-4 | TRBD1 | CASSLTGGSGANVLTF | TGTGCCAGCAGTCTTACAGGGGGGTCTGGGGCCAACGTCCTGACTTTC
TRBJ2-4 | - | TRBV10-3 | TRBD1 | CAGQGAGQRDTQYF | TGTGCCGGGCAGGGGGCGGGTCAGCGAGACACCCAGTACTTC
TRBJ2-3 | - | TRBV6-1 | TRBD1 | CAGSEGGRDTETQYF | TGTGCCGGGAGTGAAGGGGGCCGTGACACAGAGACCCAGTATTTC
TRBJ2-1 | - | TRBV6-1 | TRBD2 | CASSRTSGAIKQFF | TGTGCCAGCAGTAGAACTAGCGGGGCTATTAAGCAGTTCTTC
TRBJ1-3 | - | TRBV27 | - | CASSSAASGNTIYF | TGTGCCAGCAGTTCGGCCGCCTCTGGAAACACCATATATTTT
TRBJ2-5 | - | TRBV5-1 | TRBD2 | CAGSGARAEETQYF | TGCGCGGGCAGCGGGGCCCGCGCCGAAGAGACGCAGTACTTC
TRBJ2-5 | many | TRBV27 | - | CASSHLAPGPEQETQYF | TGTGCCAGCAGCCATCTCGCTCCGGGACCGGAGCAAGAGACCCAGTACTTC
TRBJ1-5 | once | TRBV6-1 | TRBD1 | CASRRGGTGVRRNQPQHF | TGTGCCAGCAGGAGAGGCGGGACAGGGGTAAGGAGGAATCAGCCCCAGCATTTT
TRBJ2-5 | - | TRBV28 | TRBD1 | CASSLDVRGTETQYF | TGTGCCAGCAGTTTAGATGTCAGGGGGACGGAGACCCAGTACTTC
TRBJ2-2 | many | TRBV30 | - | CAYPKSLAMNTGELFF | TGTGCCTATCCGAAATCGCTGGCGATGAACACCGGGGAGCTGTTTTTT
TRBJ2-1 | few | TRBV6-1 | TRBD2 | CASSELAGSYNEQFF | TGTGCCAGCAGTGAACTAGCGGGCTCCTACAATGAGCAGTTCTTC
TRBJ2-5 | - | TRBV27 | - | CASSCDTETQYF | TGTGCCAGCAGTTGCGACACAGAGACCCAGTACTTC
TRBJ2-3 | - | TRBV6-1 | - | CAGQGGGATETQYF | TGTGCGGGGCAAGGGGGCGGGGCCACAGAGACGCAGTATTTC
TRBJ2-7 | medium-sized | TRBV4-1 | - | CASTQGNEQYF | TGCGCCAGCACCCAGGGGAACGAGCAGTACTTC
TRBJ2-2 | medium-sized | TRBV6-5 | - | CASSTGGWTMNTGELFF | TGTGCCAGCAGTACTGGGGGTTGGACTATGAACACCGGGGAGCTGTTTTTT
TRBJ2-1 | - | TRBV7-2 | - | CASRFSTANEQFF | TGTGCCAGCCGCTTTTCAACGGCCAATGAGCAGTTTTTC
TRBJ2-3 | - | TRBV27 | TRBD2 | CARRQRGRLTDTQYF | TGTGCCAGGAGGCAGCGGGGACGACTCACAGATACCCAGTATTTT
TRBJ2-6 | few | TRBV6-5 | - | CASSYSGQYSGANVLTF | TGTGCCAGCAGTTACTCCGGGCAGTACTCTGGGGCCAACGTCCTGACTTTC
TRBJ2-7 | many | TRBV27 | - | CASRSRVYEQYF | TGTGCCAGCAGATCGAGGGTCTACGAGCAGTACTTC
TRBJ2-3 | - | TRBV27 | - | CASSGLGGGHQDTQYF | TGTGCCAGCAGTGGGCTAGGGGGAGGGCACCAAGATACGCAGTACTTT
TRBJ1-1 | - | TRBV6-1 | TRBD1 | CASQSTGGEAFF | TGTGCCAGCCAGAGTACAGGGGGAGAAGCTTTCTTT
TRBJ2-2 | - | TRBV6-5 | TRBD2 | CASSFGLEVSGELFF | TGTGCCAGCAGTTTCGGACTAGAGGTTTCCGGGGAGCTGTTTTTT
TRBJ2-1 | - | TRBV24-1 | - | CATSVGGTYNEQFF | TGTGCCACCAGTGTCGGCGGAACCTACAATGAGCAGTTCTTC
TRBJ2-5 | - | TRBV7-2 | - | CASSLFGGGGETQYF | TGTGCCAGCAGCCTTTTTGGCGGGGGCGGGGAGACCCAGTACTTC
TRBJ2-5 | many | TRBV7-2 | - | CASSPTRMETQYF | TGTGCCAGCAGCCCGACTAGAATGGAGACCCAGTACTTC
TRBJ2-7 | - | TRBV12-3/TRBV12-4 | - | CASSARGTGLRATDTQYF | TGTGCCAGCAGTGCCCGCGGGACGGGGCTGCGGGCCACAGATACGCAGTACTTC
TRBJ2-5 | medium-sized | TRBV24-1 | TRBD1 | CATSPGQGLFGEETQYF | TGTGCCACCAGTCCGGGACAGGGGTTGTTTGGGGAAGAGACCCAGTACTTC
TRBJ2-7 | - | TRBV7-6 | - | CASSLSGRAYEQYF | TGTGCCAGCAGCCTTTCCGGCCGGGCCTACGAGCAGTACTTC